The 28 T cell receptor beta chains given below trace back to one sample, sequenced in a study of blood T cell repertoires in COVID-19. Generated by immunoSEQ multiplex PCR, the TCRdb table keeps only in-frame clones and is missing some. This table holds some 300,000 clones, 80% to 90% found once. The source material was peripheral blood. These receptors were taken from a woman between 45 and 65 years old with COVID-19, enrolled during active disease.

The chain uses TRBV6-2 or TRBV6-3 and TRBJ1-1, with TRBD1 matching over 9 bases. Germline V lookup: CDR1 MNHEY, CDR2 SVGEGT. With V trimmed by 2 bases and J by 5 bases, 15 bases remained unmatched. The CDR3 has 18 residues. CDR3 bases: TGTGCCAGCAGTTACCCGAGGACAGGGGAGTGGAGAGGGACTGAAGCTTTCTTT. It encodes CASSYPRTGEWRGTEAFF.

The V gene is TRBV27, the J gene TRBJ2-7; the match to TRBD2 covers 7 bases. The ends lost 6 bases at V and 4 bases at J; junction bases unmatched: 9. The CDR3 spans 14 residues. From germline, CDR1 is MNHEY and CDR2 SMNVEV (reference sequence). The CDR3 is CASRERGRGYEQYF. In DNA form, the CDR3 reads TGTGCCAGCAGAGAGCGGGGAAGGGGATACGAGCAGTACTTC.

The rearrangement joins TRBV5-8 to TRBJ2-7, with TRBD2 matching over 7 bases. The CDR3 covers 16 residues. The V and J ends lost 2 bases and 3 bases, in that order; junction bases with no gene match: 11. Per germline, CDR1 SGHTS and CDR2 YDEGEE. The CDR3 loop reads CASSFYRGRGIYEQYF. The CDR3 nucleotides read TGTGCCAGCAGCTTTTATCGAGGGAGGGGAATCTACGAGCAGTACTTC.

The chain joins TRBV19 to TRBJ2-1; possible D gene TRBD1, 5 bases. This CDR3 spans 13 amino acids. Germline lookup yields CDR1 LNHDA and CDR2 SQIVND (reference sequence). Trimming left V 4 bases short and J 5 bases short, with 9 bases between. The CDR3 DNA reads as TGTGCCAGTAGTACCCGACAGAACAATGAGCAGTTCTTC. It specifies CASSTRQNNEQFF.

V gene TRBV12-5 combines with J gene TRBJ1-1; D gene ambiguous. V lost 6 bases and J 0 bases, leaving 11 bases between the germline ends. This CDR3 has 14 amino acids. CDR1 is LGHNT, CDR2 FRNRAP, per germline. CDR3 in amino acids: CASGPDFMNTEAFF. The CDR3 DNA is TGTGCTAGTGGACCAGATTTCATGAACACTGAAGCTTTCTTT.

The genes are TRBV5-1 and TRBJ1-4; 9 nucleotides line up with TRBD1. There are 15 residues in the CDR3. CDR1 is SGHRS, CDR2 YFSETQ, per germline. J lost 8 bases, V lost 2 bases, and 7 bases had no gene match. CDR3 nucleotide sequence: TGCGCCAGCAGCTTAACGGGACAGGGAGCCGAAAAACTGTTTTTT. Its protein product is CASSLTGQGAEKLFF.

This chain joins TRBV3-1 (or the pseudogene TRBV3-2) and TRBJ2-1; D remains ambiguous. V lost 1 base to trimming and J lost 3 bases, with 10 bases between them. The germline V gene has CDR1 LGHDT and CDR2 YNNKEL (reference sequence). CDR3 length: 15 residues. CDR3 nucleotide sequence: TGTGCCAGCAGCCAAGTCCCCTACGACTACAATGAGCAGTTCTTC. Encoded protein: CASSQVPYDYNEQFF.

V usage is TRBV10-3 and J usage is TRBJ1-5, with TRBD1 as a possible D gene (5 bases). Germline loops: CDR1 ENHRY, CDR2 SYGVKD. Between the trimmed V and J ends, which lost 3 bases and 3 bases, there was a span of 15 bases. This CDR3 spans 16 amino acids. The CDR3 DNA reads as TGTGCCATCAGTGAATTGGCAGGGCAGAACAATCAGCCCCAGCATTTT. This codes for CAISELAGQNNQPQHF.

The V call is TRBV3-1 (or the pseudogene TRBV3-2), the J call TRBJ1-1, with TRBD1 as a possible D gene (5 bases). Germline loops: CDR1 LGHDT, CDR2 YNNKEL (reference sequence). V lost 2 bases and J lost 8, with 9 bases in between. This CDR3 has 12 amino acids. Here the CDR3 reads CASSQIGVEAFF. CDR3 DNA: TGTGCCAGCAGCCAAATAGGGGTAGAAGCTTTCTTT.

This chain connects TRBV19 to TRBJ1-1; TRBD1 agrees at 7 bases. Germline V gene lookup returns CDR1 LNHDA and CDR2 SQIVND (reference sequence). The ends lost 7 bases at V and 0 bases at J; junction bases unmatched: 14. The CDR3 has 17 residues. In DNA, the CDR3 is TGTGCCAGTAAGACAGGGCCCCGGAGGGGAATGAACACTGAAGCTTTCTTT. Residues: CASKTGPRRGMNTEAFF.

The genes are TRBV5-1 and TRBJ2-1; the match to TRBD1 covers 9 bases. The germline V gene encodes CDR1 SGHRS and CDR2 YFSETQ. The CDR3 consists of 14 residues. J was trimmed by 3 bases and V by 4 bases; bases with no gene match: 2. The CDR3 DNA reads TGCGCCAGCAGCCCGGGACAGGGCTACAATGAGCAGTTCTTC. Translation: CASSPGQGYNEQFF.

J is TRBJ2-2 and V is TRBV12-3 or TRBV12-4; D is unresolved. This CDR3 is built from 13 residues. V lost 0 bases, J lost 6 bases, and 5 bases lay in between. The CDR3 DNA follows: TGTGCCAGCAGTTTAGCTCTCGCCGGGGAGCTGTTTTTT. It specifies CASSLALAGELFF.

V is TRBV6-5 and J is TRBJ1-2, with unresolved D. V lost 6 bases, J lost 2 bases, and 10 bases lay in between. This CDR3 region has 13 residues. CDR1 is MNHEY, CDR2 SVGAGI, per germline. DNA of the CDR3: TGTGCCAGCAGCCTAGACTCAAACTATGGCTACACCTTC. It encodes CASSLDSNYGYTF.

This chain links TRBV18 with TRBJ1-1; D might be TRBD1 (6 bases). V dropped 4 bases and J dropped 6 bases, with 15 bases sitting between them. This CDR3 contains 14 residues. The germline V gene has CDR1 KGHSH and CDR2 LQKENI. The CDR3 is CASSQSNDRSEAFF. CDR3 sequence (DNA): TGTGCCAGCTCACAAAGTAATGACAGGTCTGAAGCTTTCTTT. Supplemented by reference TRBV18 and TRBJ1-1, the full variable domain reads NAGVMQNPRHLVRRRGQEARLRCSPMKGHSHVYWYRQLPEEGLKFMVYLQKENIIDESGMPKERFSAEFPKEGPSILRIQQVVRGDSAAYFCASSQSNDRSEAFFGQGTRLTVV.

This chain uses TRBV10-3 with TRBJ2-1; TRBD2 aligns across 9 bases. The V gene end was trimmed by 10 bases and the J gene end by 9 bases; junction bases not matched to a gene: 13. The germline V gene encodes CDR1 ENHRY and CDR2 SYGVKD. The CDR3 loop spans 14 amino acids. CDR3 nucleotides: TGTGCCACGGCCCGGCGGGAGGGCGGGGGTGAGCAGTTCTTC. Its protein product is CATARREGGGEQFF.

The rearrangement links TRBV7-8 to TRBJ1-6; no clear D. Germline CDR1 and CDR2: SGHVS and FQNEAQ. V was cut by 7 bases and J by 7 bases, with 11 bases left in between. The CDR3 length is 13 residues. CDR3 residues: CASTLSINSPLHF. CDR3 bases: TGTGCCAGCACCCTATCAATCAATTCACCCCTCCACTTT.

This sequence joins TRBV9 and TRBJ2-5; D might be TRBD2 (6 bases). The CDR3 totals 15 residues. Trimming removed 2 bases at V and 3 bases at J, with 14 bases between. Germline loops: CDR1 SGDLS, CDR2 YYNGEE. The CDR3 DNA reads as TGTGCCAGCAGCGTGGTTGGGCGGGGCGAAGAGACCCAGTACTTC. Protein product: CASSVVGRGEETQYF.

Regarding this clone: This CDR3 is also generated by other DNA sequences in the sample. The J gene is TRBJ2-3, the V gene TRBV7-9; 11 nucleotides align to TRBD2. J was trimmed by 0 bases and V by 1 base; bases with no gene match: 0. The germline gives CDR1 SEHNR, CDR2 FQNEAQ (reference sequence). There are 16 residues in the CDR3. In DNA form, the CDR3 reads TGTGCCAGCAGCTTAGGGACTAGCGGGAGCACAGATACGCAGTATTTT. Translated: CASSLGTSGSTDTQYF.

This chain uses TRBV18 with TRBJ1-1; 7 bases align to TRBD1. Germline V gene data show CDR1 as KGHSH and CDR2 as LQKENI. J was trimmed by 1 base and V by 3 bases; bases with no gene match: 8. The CDR3 consists of 16 residues. The CDR3 DNA is TGTGCCAGCTCACCCATCGGGACAGCTACGAACACTGAAGCTTTCTTT. Its translation: CASSPIGTATNTEAFF.

The rearrangement joins TRBV2 to TRBJ1-1, with a tentative D call TRBD1 (5 bases). This CDR3 comprises 13 residues. V was pared by 5 bases and J by 0 bases, with 7 bases between. Per germline, CDR1 SNHLY and CDR2 FYNNEI. The CDR3 reads CASSRGMNTEAFF. The CDR3 DNA reads TGTGCCAGCAGTCGGGGGATGAACACTGAAGCTTTCTTT.

CDR3 sequence: CASRPSDNSGNTIYF. CDR3 DNA: TGTGCCAGCAGACCCTCGGACAACTCTGGAAACACCATATATTTT. J is TRBJ1-3 and V is TRBV27; a weak D match, TRBD1 (5 bases). The CDR3 has 15 residues. V was trimmed by 6 bases and J by 0 bases, leaving 12 bases between them. The V gene's germline CDR1 is MNHEY and CDR2 SMNVEV (reference sequence).

V usage is TRBV19 and J usage is TRBJ2-7; the D gene is possibly TRBD1 (7 bases). CDR3 size: 14 residues. V was clipped by 3 bases and J by 3 bases, with 12 bases between them. From germline, CDR1 is LNHDA and CDR2 SQIVND (reference sequence). The CDR3 loop reads CASSIGTAGYEQYF. The DNA for the CDR3 is TGTGCCAGTAGTATCGGGACAGCGGGCTACGAGCAGTACTTC.

In its sample, this clone was seen a few times. The chain links TRBV6-2 or TRBV6-3 to TRBJ1-2; D may be TRBD1 (5 bases). The CDR3 totals 14 residues. CDR1 MNHEY and CDR2 SVGEGT come from the germline V gene. V lost 6 bases, J lost 6 bases, and 17 bases lay in between. CDR3 nucleotides: TGTGCCAGCAGCCTCCCGCGGGGCTGGAATGGCTACACCTTC. Protein product: CASSLPRGWNGYTF.

The gene calls are TRBV19 and TRBJ2-2, with D possibly being TRBD1 (5 bases). V shed 3 bases and J shed 4 bases, with 9 bases lying between them. Germline V gene lookup returns CDR1 LNHDA and CDR2 SQIVND (reference sequence). This CDR3 spans 14 amino acids. The CDR3 loop is CASSMLQGTGELFF. The DNA for the CDR3 is TGTGCCAGTAGTATGTTGCAGGGCACCGGGGAGCTGTTTTTT. Full variable domain (rest looked up from reference TRBV19 and TRBJ2-2): DGGITQSPKYLFRKEGQNVTLSCEQNLNHDAMYWYRQDPGQGLRLIYYSQIVNDFQKGDIAEGYSVSREKKESFPLTVTSAQKNPTAFYLCASSMLQGTGELFFGEGSRLTVL.

The genes are TRBV19 and TRBJ2-1; D not resolved. With 2 bases removed from V and 7 bases from J, the gap between germline ends came to 3 bases. The germline CDR1 and CDR2 sequences are LNHDA and SQIVND (reference sequence). This CDR3 contains 11 residues. As DNA, the CDR3 is TGTGCCAGTAGTATATCTAATGAGCAGTTCTTC. It translates to CASSISNEQFF.

V gene TRBV3-1 (or the pseudogene TRBV3-2) combines with J gene TRBJ2-1, with D maybe TRBD1 (5 bases). Germline loops: CDR1 LGHDT, CDR2 YNNKEL (reference sequence). This CDR3 is built from 16 residues. Trimming cost V 0 bases and J 4 bases, with 13 bases left between them. CDR3 DNA: TGTGCCAGCAGCCAAGATTTAGGGGAATATTACAATGAGCAGTTCTTC. Amino acid sequence: CASSQDLGEYYNEQFF.

The chain combines TRBV2 with TRBJ2-1, with 11 bases lining up with TRBD2. CDR3 length: 15 residues. Trimming cost V 9 bases and J 3 bases; bases outside gene matches: 7. Per germline, CDR1 SNHLY and CDR2 FYNNEI. The CDR3 DNA is TGTGCCAGAACTGGGGGGACTAGCGGCTACAATGAGCAGTTCTTC. It translates to CARTGGTSGYNEQFF.

CDR3 region: CASSMSSGRRSDTQYF. The CDR3 region has the DNA TGTGCCAGCAGCATGTCTAGCGGGAGACGTTCAGATACGCAGTATTTT. The chain is built from TRBV7-3 and TRBJ2-3; 10 nucleotides match TRBD2. The germline V gene encodes CDR1 SGHTA and CDR2 FQGTGA. With 5 bases clipped from V and 4 bases from J, the junction kept 9 bases outside the gene matches. The CDR3 length is 16 residues.